These T cell receptor beta chains were read from a single sample in a study of prognosis after radiotherapy for stage I lung cancer. TCRdb itself ran the multiplex PCR reads through MiXCR, one entry per CDR3 protein. The repertoire includes 30,000 to 35,000 distinct CDR3 sequences, about 29% of them detected once, and about 33% sits in the top ten. The sample was PBMCs, taken before or after stereotactic body radiation therapy (not recorded which). These receptors all stem from a donor aged 50 or older with non-small cell lung cancer. Each CDR3 is given with its conserved first and last residue. A D gene is named only where the DNA matches it firmly. Not every row has a clone size; where given, it reads once, few, many or a size class.

v_call	j_call	d_call	clone_size	cdr3_aa	cdr3_nt
TRBV20-1	TRBJ2-7	TRBD2	many	CSARRPGEGEQYF	TGCAGTGCTAGACGACCCGGGGAGGGCGAGCAGTACTTC
TRBV5-6	TRBJ2-7	NA	many	CASSLEASATYEQYF	TGTGCCAGCAGCTTGGAGGCTAGCGCTACCTACGAGCAGTACTTC
TRBV27	TRBJ2-7	TRBD1	medium-sized	CASSFRDRGNSYEQYF	TGTGCCAGCAGTTTCCGGGACAGGGGTAACTCCTACGAGCAGTACTTC
TRBV20-1	TRBJ2-1	TRBD2	many	CSARRGSGGSYNEQFF	TGCAGTGCTAGGAGGGGTAGCGGGGGCTCCTACAATGAGCAGTTCTTC
TRBV2	TRBJ2-7	TRBD1	many	CASSDRGLVYEQYF	TGTGCCAGCAGTGACAGGGGGCTAGTCTACGAGCAGTACTTC
TRBV24-1	TRBJ2-1	NA	NA	CATIDGVLPPHNEQFF	TGTGCCACCATTGATGGTGTCCTTCCCCCCCACAATGAGCAGTTCTTC
TRBV27	TRBJ2-2	NA	NA	CASSWSGRSAGELFF	TGTGCCAGCAGTTGGTCCGGGAGATCCGCCGGGGAGCTGTTTTTT
TRBV27	TRBJ2-7	TRBD2	many	CASSLLAGAYEQYF	TGTGCCAGCAGTTTACTAGCGGGAGCGTACGAGCAGTACTTC
TRBV27	TRBJ2-7	TRBD1	many	CASSLSRRGLNEQYF	TGTGCCAGCAGTTTAAGTCGCAGGGGGCTCAACGAGCAGTACTTC
TRBV6-1	TRBJ2-7	NA	NA	CARRGLESYEQYF	TGTGCCAGAAGGGGTCTTGAGTCCTACGAGCAGTACTTC
TRBV24-1	TRBJ2-7	TRBD1	many	CATSDTGTGGYEQYF	TGTGCCACCAGTGATACCGGGACAGGGGGCTACGAGCAGTACTTC
TRBV18	TRBJ2-3	NA	few	CASSKILAEGPDTQYF	TGTGCCAGCTCAAAAATACTAGCAGAAGGACCAGATACGCAGTATTTT
TRBV2	TRBJ2-7	NA	many	CASSERVNYEQYF	TGTGCCAGCAGTGAAAGGGTGAACTACGAGCAGTACTTC
TRBV7-2	TRBJ2-7	TRBD2	many	CASSLVGSGSVYEQYF	TGTGCCAGCAGCTTAGTTGGTAGCGGGAGTGTCTACGAGCAGTACTTC
TRBV6-1	TRBJ2-1	TRBD1	many	CASSEVGQGRNEQFF	TGTGCCAGCAGTGAAGTGGGACAGGGTCGCAATGAGCAGTTCTTC
TRBV3-1	TRBJ2-6	NA	NA	CASSRTTGNSGANVLTF	TGTGCCAGCAGCCGGACGACGGGAAACTCTGGGGCCAACGTCCTGACTTTC
TRBV7-3	TRBJ2-2	NA	once	CASSLNTVGSTGELFF	TGTGCCAGCAGCTTAAACACAGTGGGGAGCACCGGGGAGCTGTTTTTT
TRBV10-3	TRBJ2-7	TRBD1	many	CAIMDRVISVKGEQYF	TGTGCCATCATGGACAGGGTAATATCGGTTAAAGGCGAGCAGTACTTC
TRBV7-9	TRBJ1-2	NA	many	CASSLEGGSLMRYTF	TGTGCCAGCAGCTTAGAGGGGGGTTCCCTTATGCGCTACACCTTC
TRBV6-2/TRBV6-3	TRBJ2-7	NA	NA	CASSYSTGFLSYEQYF	TGTGCCAGCAGTTACTCAACGGGGTTTCTCTCCTACGAGCAGTACTTC